This T cell receptor (beta chain) was retrieved from a study of blood T cell repertoires in COVID-19. Study-level background: Some COVID-19 samples were acute and others convalescent; all came from the United States, Italy and Spain.

Participants, about 18 to 100 years old, spanned fewer than 30 US areas. Cohorts were based on clinical histories the participants reported. Authors' methods: Reference gene primer amplification in the assay estimated nucleated cell counts. Assay: immunoSEQ multiplex PCR; the TCRdb copy retains only in-frame clones and omits some. V and J calls plus clone size are reproduced from that table; the DNA served to infer D and trimming. The sample holds approximately 470,000 clones, around 87% seen once. This clone turned up a few times. Trimming cost V 6 bases and J 4 bases, with 30 bases left between them. This CDR3 comprises 19 residues. CDR1 is LGHNA, CDR2 YNFKEQ, per germline.

The sample was PBMCs or T cells enriched from blood (not recorded which). J is TRBJ1-2 and V is TRBV4-2, with D possibly being TRBD1 (5 bases). This receptor was obtained from a woman under 30 who had recovered from COVID-19. DNA for the CDR3: TGTGCCAGCAGTCGCTTTTCCTGGCAGGGCTATTCGCTCTTCTATGGCTACACCTTC. It is translated as CASSRFSWQGYSLFYGYTF.